Listed here are 29 T cell receptor beta chains from one sample, sequenced in a study of blood T cell repertoires in COVID-19 (dated by TCRdb to the early 2020s). Receptor libraries were prepared by the immunoSEQ multiplex PCR assay. TCRdb provides this immuneACCESS table in a form limited to in-frame rearrangements. Some clones are lacking; in checked studies, under half of them reflect an unresolved V gene, and why the rest are absent is not known. This sample lists approximately 150,000 clones; 84% were detected once. Of the sample, roughly 2.3% is held by the ten largest clones. Sequencing was done on a sample of PBMCs or T cells enriched from blood (not recorded which). These receptors all come from a man aged 35-49 years with acute COVID-19.

The chain carries TRBV19 and TRBJ1-2, with TRBD1 matching 9 bases. This CDR3 has 12 amino acids. The V gene end was trimmed by 5 bases and the J gene end by 8 bases; junction bases not matched to a gene: 3. The germline V gene has CDR1 LNHDA and CDR2 SQIVND (reference sequence). This CDR3 is CASSGQGPGYTF. The CDR3 DNA sequence: TGTGCCAGTAGTGGACAGGGGCCAGGCTACACCTTC.

J is TRBJ1-6 and V is TRBV28; D is unclear. The CDR3 length is 12 residues. The V and J ends lost 5 bases and 6 bases respectively, with 5 bases between them. Germline-derived CDR1 and CDR2 are MDHEN and SYDVKM. The CDR3 region is CASSKSNSPLHF. The DNA of the CDR3 is TGTGCCAGCAGTAAGAGTAATTCACCCCTCCACTTT.

V usage is TRBV7-3 and J usage is TRBJ2-3, with D possibly matching TRBD2 (6 bases). The CDR3 extends over 15 amino acids. Trimming left V 4 bases short and J 2 bases short, with 13 bases between. CDR1 SGHTA and CDR2 FQGTGA come from the germline V gene. The CDR3 here is CASSYTGTSTDTQYF. DNA for the CDR3: TGTGCCAGCAGCTATACCGGGACTTCCACAGATACGCAGTATTTT. Variable domain in full (rest from reference TRBV7-3 and TRBJ2-3): GAGVSQTPSNKVTEKGKYVELRCDPISGHTALYWYRQSLGQGPEFLIYFQGTGAADDSGLPNDRFFAVRPEGSVSTLKIQRTERGDSAVYLCASSYTGTSTDTQYFGPGTRLTVL.

The chain employs TRBV4-2 and TRBJ1-3, with TRBD1 matching 8 bases. Germline CDR1 reads LGHNA; CDR2 reads YNFKEQ. V lost 3 bases to trimming and J lost 0 bases; unmatched junction nucleotides: 4. The CDR3 runs to 16 residues. Written as DNA, the CDR3 is TGTGCCAGCAGCCAGGGGGACAGGCTCTCTGGAAACACCATATATTTT. It is translated as CASSQGDRLSGNTIYF.

The V call is TRBV11-1, the J call TRBJ2-2, with a possible D match to TRBD2 (5 bases). Germline CDR1 SGHAT, CDR2 FQDESV (reference sequence). Trimming removed 1 base from V and 6 bases from J, with 12 bases in between. The length of the CDR3 is 15 residues. DNA of the CDR3: TGTGCCAGCAGCTTAGGGGGTGACGGGGCCGGGGAGCTGTTTTTT. It codes for CASSLGGDGAGELFF.

This clone was detected only a few times. The V gene is TRBV3-1 (or the pseudogene TRBV3-2), the J gene TRBJ1-3; possibly TRBD1 for D (5 bases). Germline assignment: CDR1 LGHDT and CDR2 YNNKEL (reference sequence). The V gene lost 0 bases and the J gene lost 2 bases, with 8 bases spanning the gap. The CDR3 length is 15 residues. CDR3 sequence: CASSQDKGAGNTIYF. For the CDR3, the DNA is TGTGCCAGCAGCCAAGATAAAGGGGCTGGAAACACCATATATTTT.

Comment on this clone: The same CDR3 also results from other DNA sequences found in this sample. V and J are TRBV5-1 and TRBJ2-3; 14 nucleotides align to TRBD2. V lost 4 bases and J lost 5; bases outside the gene matches: 3. CDR1 and CDR2 from the germline V gene are SGHRS and YFSETQ. The CDR3 sequence is 15 residues long. Here the CDR3 DNA reads TGCGCCAGCAGCCTGGGACTAGCGGGAGTAGATACGCAGTATTTT. It encodes CASSLGLAGVDTQYF. The complete variable domain, with remaining parts taken from reference TRBV5-1 and TRBJ2-3, reads KAGVTQTPRYLIKTRGQQVTLSCSPISGHRSVSWYQQTPGQGLQFLFEYFSETQRNKGNFPGRFSGRQFSNSRSEMNVSTLELGDSALYLCASSLGLAGVDTQYFGPGTRLTVL.

V is TRBV3-1 (or the pseudogene TRBV3-2) and J is TRBJ2-7; 13 bases fit TRBD2. Germline loops: CDR1 LGHDT, CDR2 YNNKEL (reference sequence). The V gene end was trimmed by 6 bases and the J gene end by 5 bases; junction bases not matched to a gene: 1. The CDR3 runs to 13 residues. The CDR3 region has the DNA TGTGCCAGCAGGGGGACTAGCGGGAACGAGCAGTACTTC. Protein sequence: CASRGTSGNEQYF.

The chain joins TRBV5-6 to TRBJ1-6, with D possibly TRBD1 on 6 matching bases. CDR3 size: 14 residues. The ends were cut back, 4 bases at V and 10 bases at J, with 15 bases in the middle. CDR1 and CDR2 (germline): SGHDT, YYEEEE. Here the CDR3 reads CASSRGGAGSPLHF. In DNA form, the CDR3 reads TGTGCCAGCAGCCGCGGGGGGGCAGGGTCACCCCTCCACTTT. The entire variable domain, with the rest obtained from reference TRBV5-6 and TRBJ1-6, is as follows: DAGVTQSPTHLIKTRGQQVTLRCSPKSGHDTVSWYQQALGQGPQFIFQYYEEEERQRGNFPDRFSGHQFPNYSSELNVNALLLGDSALYLCASSRGGAGSPLHFGNGTRLTVT.

The chain recombines TRBV6-5 with TRBJ2-7; 8 positions agree with TRBD2. Trimming cost V 4 bases and J 3 bases; bases outside gene matches: 11. CDR1 and CDR2 from the germline V gene are MNHEY and SVGAGI. The CDR3 loop spans 16 amino acids. The chain's CDR3 is CASSSQPGLVIYEQYF. The CDR3 coding sequence is TGTGCCAGCAGTTCTCAACCGGGACTAGTTATCTACGAGCAGTACTTC.

This sequence joins TRBV11-2 and TRBJ2-1, with TRBD2 identical over 11 bases. The CDR3 is made up of 15 amino acids. The germline CDR1 and CDR2 sequences are SGHAT and FQNNGV. Trimming at V came to 4 bases and at J to 2 bases, leaving 1 base not matched to a gene. The DNA of the CDR3 is TGTGCCAGCAGCTCACTAGCGGGAGCCTACAATGAGCAGTTCTTC. This translates into CASSSLAGAYNEQFF. The whole variable domain, filled in from reference TRBV11-2 and TRBJ2-1, reads EAGVAQSPRYKIIEKRQSVAFWCNPISGHATLYWYQQILGQGPKLLIQFQNNGVVDDSQLPKDRFSAERLKGVDSTLKIQPAKLEDSAVYLCASSSLAGAYNEQFFGPGTRLTVL.

This chain joins TRBV5-1 and TRBJ2-7; 11 bases line up with TRBD2. The CDR3 is 16 residues long. The V gene's germline CDR1 is SGHRS and CDR2 YFSETQ. V lost 5 bases and J lost 5; bases outside the gene matches: 12. The CDR3 region is CASSPVTSGGSHEQYF. DNA of the CDR3: TGCGCCAGCAGTCCCGTCACTAGCGGGGGCAGCCACGAGCAGTACTTC.

This chain's CDR3 is CASSTLSSGQVEQYF. CDR3 in DNA: TGTGCCAGTAGTACTCTCTCTAGCGGGCAAGTCGAGCAGTACTTC. V is TRBV19 and J is TRBJ2-7, with TRBD2 matching over 8 bases. This CDR3 is built from 15 residues. With V trimmed by 4 bases and J by 6 bases, 11 bases remained unmatched. Germline V gene lookup returns CDR1 LNHDA and CDR2 SQIVND (reference sequence). The entire variable domain, with the rest obtained from reference TRBV19 and TRBJ2-7, is as follows: DGGITQSPKYLFRKEGQNVTLSCEQNLNHDAMYWYRQDPGQGLRLIYYSQIVNDFQKGDIAEGYSVSREKKESFPLTVTSAQKNPTAFYLCASSTLSSGQVEQYFGPGTRLTVT.

The V and J genes are TRBV7-3 and TRBJ2-2; tentative D call: TRBD2 (6 bases). In germline, CDR1 is SGHTA, CDR2 FQGTGA. V lost 5 bases and J lost 5, with 9 bases in between. The CDR3 length is 13 residues. CDR3 nucleotide sequence: TGTGCCAGCAGCACCGGGACTACCGGGGAGCTGTTTTTT. Protein sequence: CASSTGTTGELFF.

The rearrangement links TRBV18 to TRBJ1-4; D ambiguous. V was cut by 2 bases and J by 4 bases, with 5 bases left in between. The CDR3 consists of 13 residues. CDR1 and CDR2 from the germline V gene are KGHSH and LQKENI. The CDR3 DNA reads TGTGCCAGCTCACCAGTTAGTAATGAAAAACTGTTTTTT. Translating it yields CASSPVSNEKLFF.

The V and J genes are TRBV7-2 and TRBJ1-4, with TRBD1 matching over 9 bases. Unmatched junction bases numbered 9, after V lost 5 bases and J lost 8 bases. Germline assignment: CDR1 SGHTA and CDR2 FQGNSA. This CDR3 has 15 residues. The CDR3 nucleotides are TGTGCCAGCAGCCCATCGGGACAGGGTAGCGAAAAACTGTTTTTT. As protein: CASSPSGQGSEKLFF.

The chain combines TRBV14 with TRBJ2-1, with 8 bases lining up with TRBD1. The CDR3 extends over 14 amino acids. CDR1 SGHDN and CDR2 FVKESK come from the germline V gene. V trimming: 5 bases; J trimming: 6 bases; junction bases outside the gene matches: 6. CDR3 in amino acids: CASSYGTGPNEQFF. In DNA form, the CDR3 reads TGTGCCAGCAGCTACGGGACAGGCCCCAATGAGCAGTTCTTC.

The V call is TRBV25-1, the J call TRBJ2-3, with 9 bases lining up with TRBD1. This CDR3 region has 17 residues. The ends lost 3 bases at V and 5 bases at J; junction bases unmatched: 12. CDR1 MGHDK and CDR2 SYGVNS come from the germline V gene. Here the CDR3 DNA reads TGTGCCAGCAGTGAGGACTTTCGGGACAGGGCAGAAGATACGCAGTATTTT. Protein product: CASSEDFRDRAEDTQYF.

V is TRBV5-1 and J is TRBJ1-2, with D possibly being TRBD1 (5 bases). Germline V gene data show CDR1 as SGHRS and CDR2 as YFSETQ. The CDR3 runs to 13 residues. V shed 1 base and J shed 6 bases, with 10 bases lying between them. This CDR3 reads CASSLRQGDGYTF. The CDR3 nucleotides are TGCGCCAGCAGCTTGAGGCAGGGTGATGGCTACACCTTC. Filled out from reference TRBV5-1 and TRBJ1-2, the complete variable domain reads KAGVTQTPRYLIKTRGQQVTLSCSPISGHRSVSWYQQTPGQGLQFLFEYFSETQRNKGNFPGRFSGRQFSNSRSEMNVSTLELGDSALYLCASSLRQGDGYTFGSGTRLTVV.

This chain uses TRBV10-1 with TRBJ1-2; D remains ambiguous. The CDR3 runs 13 residues. Germline CDR1 is WNHNN and CDR2 is SYGVQD (reference sequence). The ends were cut back, 8 bases at V and 2 bases at J, with 12 bases in the middle. CDR3 in amino acids: CASSRGENYGYTF. The DNA of the CDR3 is TGCGCCAGCTCCCGTGGAGAGAACTATGGCTACACCTTC.

CDR3 in DNA: TGTGCCAGCAGTTCCGGCCCAGGGTTGGACGGAGCTTTCTTT. This codes for CASSSGPGLDGAFF. This chain uses TRBV7-9 with TRBJ1-1, with a tentative D call TRBD1 (5 bases). Trimming took 6 bases from V and 10 from J, leaving 21 bases between them. Germline CDR1 is SEHNR and CDR2 is FQNEAQ (reference sequence). The length of the CDR3 is 14 residues.

This clone was found once. The gene calls are TRBV3-1 (or the pseudogene TRBV3-2) and TRBJ2-1; 10 nucleotides match TRBD2. In germline, CDR1 is LGHDT, CDR2 YNNKEL (reference sequence). Germline trimming cut 4 bases from V and 4 bases from J; bases unmatched to any gene: 4. CDR3 length equals 15 residues. The CDR3 sequence: CASSPLAGDYNEQFF. For the CDR3, the DNA is TGTGCCAGCAGCCCTCTAGCGGGGGATTACAATGAGCAGTTCTTC.

The chain recombines TRBV19 with TRBJ1-5, with D possibly matching TRBD1 (6 bases). Gene TRBJ1-3 matches the end of the DNA better, so the J call may be wrong. This CDR3 is 11 amino acids long. CDR1 is LNHDA and CDR2 is SQIVND in the germline V gene (reference sequence). The CDR3 nucleotides read TGTGCCAGTAGTATAGGGACAGTGATATATTTT. Translation: CASSIGTVIYF.

The rearrangement joins TRBV5-6 to TRBJ2-7, with D perhaps TRBD2 (6 bases). Trimming stripped 6 bases from V and 3 bases from J, with 16 bases between. Germline V gene lookup returns CDR1 SGHDT and CDR2 YYEEEE. The CDR3 has 14 residues. CDR3 residues: CASTSGLPVYEQYF. The DNA of the CDR3 is TGTGCCAGCACCTCGGGACTGCCCGTCTACGAGCAGTACTTC. Supplemented by reference TRBV5-6 and TRBJ2-7, the full variable domain reads DAGVTQSPTHLIKTRGQQVTLRCSPKSGHDTVSWYQQALGQGPQFIFQYYEEEERQRGNFPDRFSGHQFPNYSSELNVNALLLGDSALYLCASTSGLPVYEQYFGPGTRLTVT.

The chain couples TRBV6-5 to TRBJ1-1, with D possibly TRBD1 on 5 matching bases. CDR1 is MNHEY and CDR2 is SVGAGI in the germline V gene. V dropped 6 bases and J dropped 0 bases, with 11 bases sitting between them. This CDR3 contains 14 residues. The DNA of the CDR3 is TGTGCCAGCAGCCTGGGGCCCATGAACACTGAAGCTTTCTTT. Translating gives CASSLGPMNTEAFF.

This clone has only a few counts. The chain recombines TRBV4-2 with TRBJ2-7; 7 bases are a match to TRBD2. The germline CDR1 and CDR2 sequences are LGHNA and YNFKEQ. The length of the CDR3 is 14 residues. The V gene end was trimmed by 3 bases and the J gene end by 5 bases; junction bases not matched to a gene: 7. CDR3 nucleotide sequence: TGTGCCAGCAGCCAGACTAGCCGATACGACGAGCAGTACTTC. Translating it yields CASSQTSRYDEQYF.

This chain connects TRBV16 to TRBJ2-1; TRBD2 matches at 8 bases. The V gene end was trimmed by 4 bases and the J gene end by 4 bases; junction bases not matched to a gene: 6. This CDR3 is built from 15 residues. Germline V gene lookup returns CDR1 KGHSY and CDR2 FQNENV. The DNA for the CDR3 is TGTGCCAGCAGCCGAAGCGGGGGTGGGTACAATGAGCAGTTCTTC. As protein: CASSRSGGGYNEQFF.

The rearrangement uses TRBV3-1 (or the pseudogene TRBV3-2) and TRBJ2-7; a possible D gene is TRBD2 (6 bases). Per the germline V gene, CDR1 is LGHDT and CDR2 is YNNKEL (reference sequence). V lost 5 bases, J lost 0 bases, and 14 bases lay in between. The CDR3 extends over 15 amino acids. CDR3 protein: CASSSGGDSSYEQYF. CDR3 coding DNA: TGTGCCAGCAGCTCAGGAGGGGATAGCTCCTACGAGCAGTACTTC.

This chain links TRBV10-2 with TRBJ1-5, with 8 bases fitting TRBD1. With 2 bases clipped from V and 7 bases from J, the junction kept 7 bases outside the gene matches. The germline CDR1 and CDR2 sequences are WSHSY and SAAADI. The CDR3 has 15 amino acids. CDR3 in DNA: TGCGCCAGCAGTGAGAGGACAGGGTGGCAACAGCCCCAGCATTTT. Its translation is CASSERTGWQQPQHF.